The entry below describes one T cell receptor (beta chain). Its antigen is undetermined. The CDR3 has 17 residues. Trimming pared 0 bases from V and 0 bases from J, leaving 12 bases between. Germline assignment: CDR1 LGHNA and CDR2 YNFKEQ. This sample was taken from a study of cytomegalovirus exposure and HLA in healthy donors. Broader study findings: Follow-up analysis found HLA locus-dependent TCR association rates, highest for DRB1 and lowest for HLA-C. In all likelihood, a cluster of highly shared sequence variants was a sequencing artifact. HLA alleles were associated with fewer than 20,000 TCR beta sequences in a later analysis at 0.05 false discovery rate.

The PCR contained 60 Vbeta and 13 Jbeta primers. Only in-frame clones appear in the TCRdb table, and some are missing; sequencing was by immunoSEQ multiplex PCR. The table records approximately 77,000 clones, around 75% of them present only once. Sequencing was carried out using PBMCs. The clonotype originates from a woman in her thirties or forties in good health and CMV-seronegative. The chain uses TRBV4-2 and TRBJ1-3; D unclear. The CDR3 sequence: CASSQDQAAYSGNTIYF. The CDR3 DNA reads TGTGCCAGCAGCCAAGATCAGGCAGCTTACTCTGGAAACACCATATATTTT.